This TCR beta chain emerged from a study of OX40 agonist ivuxolimab in advanced cancers. V lost 2 bases and J lost 14, with 10 bases in between. This CDR3 has 12 residues. Germline assignment: CDR1 MNHEY and CDR2 SMNVEV (reference sequence). Using immunoSEQ multiplex PCR, the repertoire was profiled, and TCRdb retains in-frame clones only, with some absent. The table lists 28,000 or so clones, roughly 90% of them singletons. The material sequenced was CD4+ or CD8+ T cells sorted from blood, taken in a trial of the OX40 agonist ivuxolimab. This sequence was found in an adult with an advanced solid tumor such as melanoma, head and neck, liver or kidney cancer. The J gene is TRBJ1-6, the V gene TRBV27; D remains unclear. CDR3 bases: TGTGCCAGCAGTTTACTTGGGCAGACCCTCCACTTT. This encodes CASSLLGQTLHF.